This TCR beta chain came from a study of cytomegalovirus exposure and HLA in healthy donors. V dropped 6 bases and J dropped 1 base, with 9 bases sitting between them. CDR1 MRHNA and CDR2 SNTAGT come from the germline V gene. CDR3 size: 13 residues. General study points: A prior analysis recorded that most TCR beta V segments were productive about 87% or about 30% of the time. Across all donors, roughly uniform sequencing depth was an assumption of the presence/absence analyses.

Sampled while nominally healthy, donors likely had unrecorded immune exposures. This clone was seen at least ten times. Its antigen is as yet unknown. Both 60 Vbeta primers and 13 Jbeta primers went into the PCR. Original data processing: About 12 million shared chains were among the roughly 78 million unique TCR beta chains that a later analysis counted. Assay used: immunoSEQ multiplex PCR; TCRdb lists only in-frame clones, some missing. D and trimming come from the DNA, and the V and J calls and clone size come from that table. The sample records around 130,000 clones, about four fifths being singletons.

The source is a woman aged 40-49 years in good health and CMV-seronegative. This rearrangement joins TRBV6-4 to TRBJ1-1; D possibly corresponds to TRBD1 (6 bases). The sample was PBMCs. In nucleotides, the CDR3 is TGTGCCAGCAGGTCACAGGGGAACACTGAAGCTTTCTTT. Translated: CASRSQGNTEAFF.